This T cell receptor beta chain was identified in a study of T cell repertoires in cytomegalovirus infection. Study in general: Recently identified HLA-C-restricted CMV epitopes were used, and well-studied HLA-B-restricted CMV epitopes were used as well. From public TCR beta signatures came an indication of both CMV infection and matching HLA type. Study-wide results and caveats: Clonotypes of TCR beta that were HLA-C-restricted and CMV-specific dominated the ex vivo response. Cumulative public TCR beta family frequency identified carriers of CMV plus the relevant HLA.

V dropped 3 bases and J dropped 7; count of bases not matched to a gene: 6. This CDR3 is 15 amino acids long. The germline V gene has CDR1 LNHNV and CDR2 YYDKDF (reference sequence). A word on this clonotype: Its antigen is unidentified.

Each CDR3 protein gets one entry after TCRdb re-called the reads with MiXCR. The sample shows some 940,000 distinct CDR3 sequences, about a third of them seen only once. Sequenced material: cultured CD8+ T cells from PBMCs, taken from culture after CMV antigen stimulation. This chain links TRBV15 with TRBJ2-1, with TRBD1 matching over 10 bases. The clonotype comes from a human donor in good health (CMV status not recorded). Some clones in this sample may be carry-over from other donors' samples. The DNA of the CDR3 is TGTGCCACCAGCAGCGGGACAGGGGTCGGGAATGAGCAGTTCTTC. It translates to CATSSGTGVGNEQFF. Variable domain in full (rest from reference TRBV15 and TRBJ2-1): DAMVIQNPRYQVTQFGKPVTLSCSQTLNHNVMYWYQQKSSQAPKLLFHYYDKDFNNEADTPDNFQSRRPNTSFCFLDIRSPGLGDTAMYLCATSSGTGVGNEQFFGPGTRLTVL.